The rows below give T cell receptor beta chains drawn from one sample of a study of T cell responses to AZD1222 COVID-19 vaccine. TCRdb's table, derived via immunoSEQ multiplex PCR, lists solely in-frame clones and lacks some. The table shows 95,000 to 150,000 clones, with roughly 92% occurring only once. The sample in question was peripheral blood, obtained on day 0 of AZD1222 vaccination. These receptors were obtained from an adult in good health. CDR3s leave out the opening cysteine and the closing phenylalanine or tryptophan. A D gene is named only where the DNA matches it firmly.

TRBJ2-1,-,TRBV6-2/TRBV6-3,11,ASSYSSVREQF
TRBJ1-3,-,TRBV20-1,9,SARSGNTIY
TRBJ2-1,TRBD2,TRBV18,12,ASTPGLSYNEQF
TRBJ1-1,-,TRBV5-6,10,ASSSRSRGAF
TRBJ1-1,-,TRBV14,14,ASSPGPEWGGTEAF
TRBJ1-4,-,TRBV27,14,ASSSLGAGLREKLF
TRBJ1-1,-,TRBV29-1,12,SVRVWGVNTEAF
TRBJ1-2,TRBD1,TRBV5-1,14,ASSWAGTGGNYGYT
TRBJ1-2,-,TRBV3-1/TRBV3-2,9,ASSQETGYT
TRBJ1-1,-,TRBV30,10,AWSRGYTEAF
TRBJ2-5,TRBD1,TRBV3-1/TRBV3-2,14,ASSLNRGQGQETQY
TRBJ1-2,-,TRBV30,11,AWSGLGFGGYT
TRBJ2-6,-,TRBV3-1/TRBV3-2,14,ASSHHRSSGANVLT
TRBJ1-1,-,TRBV7-3,11,ASSSQANTEAF
TRBJ2-3,-,TRBV19,13,ASSIGGGSTDTQY
TRBJ2-3,-,TRBV6-5,11,AIGPRGGNTQY
TRBJ1-6,-,TRBV19,15,ASSWGTASSYNSPLH
TRBJ1-1,-,TRBV4-1,10,ASRQGNTEAF
TRBJ1-1,-,TRBV4-1,13,ASSQRGQMNTEAF
TRBJ1-1,-,TRBV5-1,12,ASSFRTDGTEAF
TRBJ2-1,-,TRBV11-2,13,ASRPISRSYNEQF
TRBJ2-7,TRBD1,TRBV6-1,13,ASSEGGTGAYEQY
TRBJ2-4,-,TRBV3-1/TRBV3-2,12,ASSQVGPKNIQY
TRBJ2-2,-,TRBV6-5,11,ASSYIWTGELF
TRBJ1-2,-,TRBV2,12,ASSAAAANYGYT
TRBJ2-1,-,TRBV6-5,13,ASSYEGLAVNEQF
TRBJ1-2,-,TRBV7-9,13,ASSLEEAGGLSYT
TRBJ1-2,-,TRBV2,13,ASSEIRESDYGYT
TRBJ1-2,-,TRBV12-3/TRBV12-4,9,ASSLGYGYT
TRBJ1-3,-,TRBV30,10,AWSVLGNTIY
TRBJ1-2,-,TRBV3-1/TRBV3-2,12,ASSQDLVSRGYT
TRBJ1-4,-,TRBV30,13,AGDGTGTTNEKLF
TRBJ2-4,TRBD2,TRBV6-2/TRBV6-3,16,ASSSLGLARIAKNIQY
TRBJ1-5,-,TRBV9,12,ASSEGGSNQPQH
TRBJ2-7,-,TRBV4-1,12,ASSQLPRLGEQY
TRBJ1-1,-,TRBV6-2/TRBV6-3,16,ASSYSTGGPHQNTEAF
TRBJ2-2,-,TRBV3-1/TRBV3-2,11,ASSQVIAGELF
TRBJ1-6,TRBD1,TRBV5-4,14,ASSRSDGTGFSPLH
TRBJ2-7,TRBD2,TRBV7-9,12,ASSPGTSRSEQY
TRBJ1-2,-,TRBV4-3,13,ASSLHQQTNYGYT
TRBJ1-1,-,TRBV30,12,AWSVSQGHTEAF
TRBJ1-2,-,TRBV6-5,13,ASTTEESTNYGYT
TRBJ2-3,TRBD2,TRBV5-1,13,ASSLGLAGDNTQY
TRBJ1-2,TRBD1,TRBV3-1/TRBV3-2,14,ASSQDPRGLVYGYT
TRBJ1-5,-,TRBV10-3,8,AIRIQPQH
TRBJ1-2,TRBD1,TRBV30,11,AWSVVRGYGYT
TRBJ1-6,-,TRBV3-1/TRBV3-2,13,ASSQSTVGDSPLH